This T cell receptor beta chain derives from a study of T cell clusters in autoimmune cytopenias. TRB amplification used approximately 250 ng of peripheral blood genomic DNA. TRB rearrangements were amplified by touch-down multiplex PCR with mixed TRB-A/B primers. TCRdb reprocessed the multiplex PCR reads, with one entry per CDR3 protein and no DNA. This sample's table has more than 6,500 distinct CDR3 sequences. As regards this clonotype: Its antigen is not known.

General study results and limits: A dominant lymphoma-associated repertoire apparently masked the cluster-lack signature in secondary cytopenia versus chronic lymphocytic leukemia.

Germline assignment: CDR1 MNHEY and CDR2 SVGAGI. The CDR3 sequence is 11 residues long. The sequencing input was peripheral blood. This TCR was recovered from a human donor with an autoimmune cytopenia or autoimmune hepatitis (not recorded which). The genes are TRBV6-5 and TRBJ1-5. CDR3 loop: CASSDRQPQHF.